This passage covers 15 T cell receptor beta chains from one sample sequenced in a study of T cells in Graves' hyperthyroidism and ophthalmopathy. The investigators amplified TCR beta CDR3 regions from RNA transcripts. TCR CDR3 regions were first amplified by RT-PCR with HTBI primers. TCRdb processed the multiplex PCR reads anew with MiXCR; each CDR3 protein has one entry. In the table there are roughly 200,000 distinct CDR3 sequences, about 16% of which are singletons. The sequencing input was blood. All receptors come from a man aged 35 to 55 with Graves' hyperthyroidism.

This clonotype came up many times. The chain recombines TRBV5-1 with TRBJ2-7; possible D gene TRBD1, 6 bases. This CDR3 spans 13 amino acids. Germline CDR1 and CDR2: SGHRS and YFSETQ. V was pared by 5 bases and J by 4 bases, with 13 bases between. The CDR3 loop reads CASSWDTEYEQYF. The CDR3 bases are TGCGCCAGCAGTTGGGACACGGAATACGAGCAGTACTTC.

The chain has TRBV5-8 and TRBJ1-4; the D is unclear. V lost 4 bases to trimming and J lost 8 bases, with 15 bases between them. Looked up from germline, CDR1 is SGHTS and CDR2 is YDEGEE. The CDR3 extends over 14 amino acids. The CDR3 DNA is TGTGCCAGCAGCCGGACGGAGGGAGGAGAAAAACTGTTTTTT. The encoded protein is CASSRTEGGEKLFF.

The J gene is TRBJ2-1, the V gene TRBV6-4, with D maybe TRBD2 (6 bases). Trimming removed 4 bases from V and 4 bases from J, with 17 bases in between. CDR3 length: 16 amino acids. CDR1 is MRHNA and CDR2 is SNTAGT in the germline V gene. The CDR3 sequence: CASSASGVGEYNEQFF. CDR3 DNA: TGTGCCAGCAGTGCCTCGGGGGTGGGCGAATACAATGAGCAGTTCTTC.

This clonotype occurred many times. The rearrangement joins TRBV6-1 to TRBJ2-7, with 9 bases fitting TRBD1. This CDR3 region has 15 residues. V shed 5 bases and J 3 bases; nucleotides not matched to a gene: 8. From germline, CDR1 is MNHNS and CDR2 SASEGT. DNA for the CDR3: TGTGCCAGCAGTCTGAACAGGGGGCGCTTCTACGAGCAGTACTTC. Amino acids: CASSLNRGRFYEQYF.

This clonotype was observed at least ten times. The V and J genes are TRBV10-3 and TRBJ2-5; no clear D gene. Looked up from germline, CDR1 is ENHRY and CDR2 is SYGVKD. This CDR3 contains 14 residues. The germline V and J ends were trimmed by 0 bases and 3 bases, with 8 bases remaining between them. Here the CDR3 DNA reads TGTGCCATCAGTGAGTCGGAGAAGAAAGAGACCCAGTACTTC. Residues: CAISESEKKETQYF.

This clonotype occurred many times. The J gene is TRBJ2-1, the V gene TRBV11-3; D gene unclear. In germline, CDR1 is SGHNT, CDR2 YENEEA. This CDR3 contains 15 residues. The V gene lost 6 bases and the J gene lost 0 bases, with 12 bases spanning the gap. The CDR3 region has the DNA TGTGCCAGCAGTGAAAGGGATAGCTCCTACAATGAGCAGTTCTTC. Encoded protein: CASSERDSSYNEQFF. Complete variable domain (other parts from reference TRBV11-3 and TRBJ2-1): EAGVVQSPRYKIIEKKQPVAFWCNPISGHNTLYWYLQNLGQGPELLIRYENEEAVDDSQLPKDRFSAERLKGVDSTLKIQPAELGDSAVYLCASSERDSSYNEQFFGPGTRLTVL.

J is TRBJ2-7 and V is TRBV30; 7 bases are a match to TRBD1. The CDR3 is 13 amino acids. With 4 bases clipped from V and 5 bases from J, the junction kept 8 bases outside the gene matches. Germline V gives CDR1 GTSNPN, CDR2 SVGIG (reference sequence). CDR3 protein: CAWNKGALDEQYF. CDR3 coding DNA: TGTGCCTGGAATAAGGGGGCTCTCGACGAGCAGTACTTC.

The CDR3 here is CASTLSEFTEAFF. The CDR3 DNA follows: TGTGCCAGTACCTTAAGTGAGTTCACTGAAGCTTTCTTT. This chain joins TRBV19 and TRBJ1-1; D is unclear. The germline V and J ends were trimmed by 7 bases and 4 bases, with 13 bases remaining between them. Germline V gene sequence: CDR1 LNHDA, CDR2 SQIVND (reference sequence). CDR3 length: 13 residues. Full variable domain (missing parts from reference TRBV19 and TRBJ1-1): DGGITQSPKYLFRKEGQNVTLSCEQNLNHDAMYWYRQDPGQGLRLIYYSQIVNDFQKGDIAEGYSVSREKKESFPLTVTSAQKNPTAFYLCASTLSEFTEAFFGQGTRLTVV.

The genes are TRBV20-1 and TRBJ2-3, with D tentatively TRBD2 (6 bases). The CDR3 runs 14 residues. Germline assignment: CDR1 DFQATT and CDR2 SNEGSKA (reference sequence). V was pared by 3 bases and J by 4 bases, with 14 bases between. The chain's CDR3 is CSASGSGDSDTQYF. In DNA form, the CDR3 reads TGCAGTGCTAGTGGCTCGGGAGACTCAGATACGCAGTATTTT.

This clonotype was detected only a few times. The rearrangement links TRBV7-6 to TRBJ2-5; maybe TRBD2 (6 bases). The CDR3 sequence is 14 residues long. The V gene's germline CDR1 is SGHVS and CDR2 FNYEAQ. Trimming took 3 bases from V and 4 from J, leaving 12 bases between them. As DNA, the CDR3 is TGTGCCAGCAGCTTTCGGAGGGGCGGAGAGACCCAGTACTTC. Translating it yields CASSFRRGGETQYF.

The table lists this clonotype with many counts. J is TRBJ2-1 and V is TRBV18; maybe TRBD2 (7 bases). The CDR3 consists of 16 residues. CDR1 KGHSH and CDR2 LQKENI come from the germline V gene. Trimming cost V 2 bases and J 10 bases, with 21 bases left between them. The CDR3 region is CASSPMARVGGHEQFF. In DNA form, the CDR3 reads TGTGCCAGCTCACCAATGGCCCGGGTCGGGGGGCACGAGCAGTTCTTC.

This clonotype was seen many times. The chain couples TRBV5-1 to TRBJ2-5; 10 bases are a match to TRBD1. V shed 6 bases and J 3 bases; nucleotides not matched to a gene: 11. Germline-derived CDR1 and CDR2 are SGHRS and YFSETQ. This CDR3 has 16 residues. The CDR3 is CASTFQGTGDEETQYF. Here the CDR3 DNA reads TGCGCCAGCACTTTCCAGGGGACAGGGGACGAAGAGACCCAGTACTTC.

Note on this clonotype: This may come from a read error, since a much larger clone is one base off. The rearrangement uses TRBV3-1 and TRBJ1-2, with a tentative D call TRBD1 (6 bases). From germline, CDR1 is LGHDT and CDR2 YNNKEL (reference sequence). The length of the CDR3 is 12 residues. CDR3 nucleotides: TGTACCAGCAGCCAAGCTGACAGGGGCTACACCTTC. This encodes CTSSQADRGYTF.

This clonotype was picked up many times. The rearrangement uses TRBV20-1 and TRBJ2-5, with D perhaps matching TRBD2 (6 bases). The V and J ends lost 5 bases and 1 base respectively, with 17 bases between them. Germline values: CDR1 DFQATT, CDR2 SNEGSKA (reference sequence). The CDR3 is 15 amino acids. The chain's CDR3 is CSAPPRAGSQETQYF. The CDR3 DNA sequence: TGCAGTGCTCCCCCCAGGGCGGGGTCCCAAGAGACCCAGTACTTC.

This clonotype was counted many times. V gene TRBV5-1 combines with J gene TRBJ1-2; D might be TRBD1 (5 bases). This CDR3 comprises 12 residues. The V gene's germline CDR1 is SGHRS and CDR2 YFSETQ. Trimming shortened V by 4 bases and J by 7 bases, and 11 bases separated the two germline ends. The CDR3 loop reads CASSPVGAGYTF. The CDR3 nucleotides read TGCGCCAGCAGCCCCGTTGGGGCTGGCTACACCTTC.